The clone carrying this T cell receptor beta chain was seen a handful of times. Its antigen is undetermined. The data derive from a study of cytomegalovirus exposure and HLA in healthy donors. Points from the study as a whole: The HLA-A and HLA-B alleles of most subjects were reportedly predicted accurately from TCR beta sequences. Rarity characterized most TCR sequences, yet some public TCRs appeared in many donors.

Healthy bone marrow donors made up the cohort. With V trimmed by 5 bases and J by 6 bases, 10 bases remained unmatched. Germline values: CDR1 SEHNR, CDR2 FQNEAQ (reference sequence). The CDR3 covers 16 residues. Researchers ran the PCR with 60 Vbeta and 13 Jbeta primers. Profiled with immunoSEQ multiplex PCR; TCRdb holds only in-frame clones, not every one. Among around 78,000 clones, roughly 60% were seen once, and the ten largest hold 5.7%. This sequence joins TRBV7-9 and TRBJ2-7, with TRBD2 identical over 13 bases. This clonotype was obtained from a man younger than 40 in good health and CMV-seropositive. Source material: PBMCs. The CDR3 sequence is CASSPKRLAGGPEQYF. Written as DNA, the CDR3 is TGTGCCAGCAGCCCCAAACGACTAGCGGGGGGCCCCGAGCAGTACTTC.